The clone carrying this T cell receptor (beta chain) was seen more than once but under ten times. Its cognate antigen is unknown. V was pared by 3 bases and J by 6 bases, with 13 bases of the junction left unmatched. CDR1 and CDR2 (germline): DFQATT, SNEGSKA (reference sequence). This CDR3 spans 16 amino acids. PCR was performed a second time for 7 to 11 cycles using a sample-barcoded 5' primer and a J-beta primer mix. TCRdb called the 5' RACE reads again in MiXCR, with one record for every CDR3 protein. Among roughly 800,000 distinct CDR3 sequences listed, 58% were seen once. Each sample yielded at least 6.5 million isolated PBMCs. The sample belongs to a study of blood T cells in healthy people across ages. Study-level results: Estimated diversity that came from one million T cells was considered an underestimate.

Input material: blood. This chain links TRBV20-1 with TRBJ1-4; 7 positions match TRBD1. This receptor was identified in a man younger than 40 in good health. CDR3 sequence: CSASGYRDSEHEKLFF. Here the CDR3 DNA reads TGCAGTGCTAGTGGATACCGGGACAGCGAGCATGAAAAACTGTTTTTT.